The 31 T cell receptor beta chains presented below share a single source sample, sequenced in a study of blood T cell repertoires in COVID-19. TCRdb's copy holds only in-frame clones and misses some; the assay was immunoSEQ multiplex PCR. The sample has about 120,000 clones; 80% to 90% are singletons. The sample taken for sequencing was peripheral blood. The source of these receptors is a man aged 70 or older with active or convalescent COVID-19.

The chain uses TRBV11-2 and TRBJ2-3; 8 bases match TRBD2. The J segment lost 5 bases and the V segment lost 3 bases, leaving 7 bases of the junction unmatched. CDR3 length: 15 amino acids. Germline V gives CDR1 SGHAT, CDR2 FQNNGV. CDR3: CASSFQAGAGDTQYF. DNA for the CDR3: TGTGCCAGCAGCTTTCAAGCGGGAGCTGGAGATACGCAGTATTTT.

In its sample, this clone was seen once. The rearrangement uses TRBV6-5 and TRBJ1-4; D call uncertain. Germline V lookup: CDR1 MNHEY, CDR2 SVGAGI. With 8 bases removed from V and 5 bases from J, the gap between germline ends came to 3 bases. The CDR3 runs 10 residues. CDR3 residues: CASLNEKLFF. The CDR3 DNA is TGTGCCAGCCTCAATGAAAAACTGTTTTTT.

The chain joins TRBV7-2 to TRBJ2-1, with 9 bases fitting TRBD2. This CDR3 spans 15 amino acids. CDR1 is SGHTA and CDR2 is FQGNSA in the germline V gene. J gave up 9 bases and V 1 base, and 7 bases lay outside the gene matches. The CDR3 DNA sequence: TGTGCCAGCAGCTTAGACGCTAGCGGGAATGGTGAGCAGTTCTTC. Translating gives CASSLDASGNGEQFF.

The rearrangement joins TRBV27 to TRBJ2-1, with 9 nucleotides matching TRBD1. Trimming took 2 bases from V and 9 from J; bases not matched to a gene: 11. The CDR3 has 16 residues. Germline loops: CDR1 MNHEY, CDR2 SMNVEV (reference sequence). In DNA, the CDR3 is TGTGCCAGCAGTTTACCTGGGACAGGGAGGGAGGGTGAGCAGTTCTTC. This encodes CASSLPGTGREGEQFF.

The genes are TRBV19 and TRBJ1-5; D is perhaps TRBD1 (5 bases). V lost 6 bases to trimming and J lost 3 bases, with 12 bases between them. CDR3 size: 14 residues. Germline CDR1 is LNHDA and CDR2 is SQIVND (reference sequence). The CDR3 nucleotides read TGTGCCAGTAGGGGCGGGGGAATCAATCAGCCCCAGCATTTT. Protein product: CASRGGGINQPQHF.

The count of this clone is one. The chain is built from TRBV28 and TRBJ2-1; a possible D gene is TRBD2 (5 bases). Between the trimmed V and J ends, which lost 1 base and 2 bases, there was a span of 9 bases. Germline CDR1 and CDR2: MDHEN and SYDVKM. The CDR3 is made up of 15 amino acids. For the CDR3, the DNA is TGTGCCAGCAGTTTATCGCTAGCTCCCTACAATGAGCAGTTCTTC. Its protein product is CASSLSLAPYNEQFF.

This clone was recorded only once. V and J are TRBV28 and TRBJ2-1, with 10 bases fitting TRBD2. Germline V gene sequence: CDR1 MDHEN, CDR2 SYDVKM. Losses at the gene ends were 5 bases for V and 7 bases for J; bases not matched to a gene: 17. The CDR3 sequence is 18 residues long. DNA for the CDR3: TGTGCCAGCAGTCCGACTAGCGGGCTCGGCGCTCTTACAAATGAGCAGTTCTTC. This sequence encodes CASSPTSGLGALTNEQFF.

The chain links TRBV5-6 to TRBJ1-4, with 8 bases fitting TRBD1. Germline trimming cut 3 bases from V and 3 bases from J; bases unmatched to any gene: 7. Germline CDR1 SGHDT, CDR2 YYEEEE. The CDR3 is made up of 16 amino acids. The CDR3 sequence: CASSYGQGGANEKLFF. The CDR3 DNA sequence: TGTGCCAGCAGCTACGGACAGGGTGGTGCTAATGAAAAACTGTTTTTT.

The genes are TRBV5-1 and TRBJ2-5, with D tentatively TRBD2 (6 bases). Germline V lookup: CDR1 SGHRS, CDR2 YFSETQ. V lost 0 bases to trimming and J lost 4 bases, with 10 bases between them. This CDR3 spans 14 amino acids. In DNA form, the CDR3 reads TGCGCCAGCAGCTTGGTTGGAGGGCTAGAGACCCAGTACTTC. Protein product: CASSLVGGLETQYF.

This sequence joins TRBV6-5 and TRBJ2-1; D may be TRBD1 (6 bases). Per the germline V gene, CDR1 is MNHEY and CDR2 is SVGAGI. The CDR3 runs to 15 residues. Deletions cut 2 bases from V and 2 bases from J, with 10 bases between. CDR3: CASSYGDMTYNEQFF. The CDR3 DNA reads as TGTGCCAGCAGTTACGGGGACATGACCTACAATGAGCAGTTCTTC.

The chain employs TRBV3-1 (or the pseudogene TRBV3-2) and TRBJ2-7, with D possibly matching TRBD1 (6 bases). V was pared by 0 bases and J by 6 bases, with 15 bases between. Per the germline V gene, CDR1 is LGHDT and CDR2 is YNNKEL (reference sequence). CDR3 length: 15 residues. CDR3 in amino acids: CASSQEGARGAEQYF. As DNA, the CDR3 is TGTGCCAGCAGCCAAGAGGGGGCTCGAGGTGCCGAGCAGTACTTC.

The V gene is TRBV27, the J gene TRBJ1-2; TRBD1 agrees at 9 bases. The ends lost 4 bases at V and 8 bases at J; junction bases unmatched: 5. The CDR3 length is 13 residues. Germline CDR1 and CDR2: MNHEY and SMNVEV (reference sequence). CDR3 sequence reads: CASSSRDRDGYTF. The CDR3 nucleotides read TGTGCCAGCAGTTCTCGGGACAGGGACGGCTACACCTTC.

The rearrangement uses TRBV20-1 and TRBJ2-3; 10 bases align to TRBD2. The ends lost 3 bases at V and 6 bases at J; junction bases unmatched: 6. The CDR3 covers 14 residues. Germline assignment: CDR1 DFQATT and CDR2 SNEGSKA (reference sequence). The DNA of the CDR3 is TGCAGTGCTAGTTCTAGCGGGGGTTGGGATACGCAGTATTTT. It encodes CSASSSGGWDTQYF.

V usage is TRBV25-1 and J usage is TRBJ1-4, with a possible D match to TRBD1 (6 bases). Trimming removed 2 bases at V and 3 bases at J, with 16 bases between. The CDR3 consists of 17 residues. Germline CDR1 reads MGHDK; CDR2 reads SYGVNS. The CDR3 is CASSEGGRDRSNEKLFF. CDR3 coding DNA: TGTGCCAGCAGTGAAGGGGGCAGGGATCGTTCTAATGAAAAACTGTTTTTT.

The rearrangement uses TRBV5-1 and TRBJ2-1; the D gene is possibly TRBD1 (5 bases). Trimming left V 1 base short and J 2 bases short, with 10 bases between. CDR1 is SGHRS and CDR2 is YFSETQ in the germline V gene. The CDR3 runs to 15 residues. The CDR3 spells CASSLTQGTYNEQFF. CDR3 nucleotide sequence: TGCGCCAGCAGCTTGACTCAGGGTACCTACAATGAGCAGTTCTTC. Looking up the rest from reference TRBV5-1 and TRBJ2-1 gives the full variable domain: KAGVTQTPRYLIKTRGQQVTLSCSPISGHRSVSWYQQTPGQGLQFLFEYFSETQRNKGNFPGRFSGRQFSNSRSEMNVSTLELGDSALYLCASSLTQGTYNEQFFGPGTRLTVL.

The rearrangement links TRBV19 to TRBJ2-1; 11 nucleotides match TRBD2. CDR1 is LNHDA and CDR2 is SQIVND in the germline V gene (reference sequence). This CDR3 is built from 13 residues. V was clipped by 7 bases and J by 10 bases; unmatched bases: 6. CDR3 nucleotide sequence: TGTGCCAGTAAAATAGCGGGAGGGGGCGAGCAGTTCTTC. Protein sequence: CASKIAGGGEQFF. Supplemented by reference TRBV19 and TRBJ2-1, the full variable domain reads DGGITQSPKYLFRKEGQNVTLSCEQNLNHDAMYWYRQDPGQGLRLIYYSQIVNDFQKGDIAEGYSVSREKKESFPLTVTSAQKNPTAFYLCASKIAGGGEQFFGPGTRLTVL.

This chain joins TRBV6-6 and TRBJ2-2; the match to TRBD2 covers 10 bases. The CDR3 loop spans 16 amino acids. After removal of 6 bases from V and 6 bases from J, the junction contained 10 bases not matched to a gene. Germline V gene data show CDR1 as MNHNY and CDR2 as SVGAGI (reference sequence). The CDR3 DNA is TGTGCCAGCAGCCCCCAAGCGGGAGGGCTCTCCGGGGAGCTGTTTTTT. Translated: CASSPQAGGLSGELFF.

The chain couples TRBV6-5 to TRBJ2-4; possibly TRBD1 for D (6 bases). CDR3 size: 14 residues. Trimming took off 1 base at V and 7 bases at J, with 11 bases between the two ends. Germline CDR1 and CDR2: MNHEY and SVGAGI. The CDR3 coding sequence is TGTGCCAGCAGTTACTTCGGGACATCTAACATTCAGTACTTC. This encodes CASSYFGTSNIQYF.

Notes on this clone: The germline gene is not matched at one end of the junction; a read error may be the cause. This rearrangement joins TRBV7-2 to TRBJ2-7; TRBD1 aligns across 10 bases. Germline CDR1 SGHTA, CDR2 FQGNSA. The CDR3 has 18 residues. CDR3 protein: CASSATGGGGGGPGTLHF. CDR3 DNA: TGTGCCAGCAGCGCGACAGGGGGCGGAGGCGGCGGCCCGGGCACCCTGCACTTC.

This rearrangement joins TRBV19 to TRBJ2-7, with D maybe TRBD1 (5 bases). The CDR3 is 12 residues long. Trimming took 5 bases from V and 3 from J, leaving 8 bases between them. Per the germline V gene, CDR1 is LNHDA and CDR2 is SQIVND (reference sequence). CDR3: CASSRTRYEQYF. The CDR3 DNA reads TGTGCCAGTAGTCGGACACGCTACGAGCAGTACTTC.

This clone was observed a handful of times. This chain links TRBV19 with TRBJ2-2, with 8 bases that match TRBD1. The CDR3 is made up of 16 amino acids. Germline V gene data show CDR1 as LNHDA and CDR2 as SQIVND (reference sequence). The J segment lost 4 bases and the V segment lost 7 bases, leaving 11 bases of the junction unmatched. The chain's CDR3 is CASISSGTGSTGELFF. The DNA for the CDR3 is TGTGCCAGTATTTCGTCCGGGACAGGATCCACCGGGGAGCTGTTTTTT.

V is TRBV2 and J is TRBJ2-7; TRBD2 agrees at 7 bases. The CDR3 totals 13 residues. Germline V gene sequence: CDR1 SNHLY, CDR2 FYNNEI. V was pared by 7 bases and J by 6 bases, with 9 bases of the junction left unmatched. In DNA, the CDR3 is TGTGCCAGCACCCGGGACTATTCCAGCGAGCAGTACTTC. Its translation: CASTRDYSSEQYF.

The chain links TRBV10-3 to TRBJ2-7; D gene ambiguous. V was trimmed by 0 bases and J by 2 bases, leaving 11 bases between them. From germline, CDR1 is ENHRY and CDR2 SYGVKD. This CDR3 spans 15 amino acids. The DNA of the CDR3 is TGTGCCATCAGTGAGTCGTCGCGGTTGGCCTACGAGCAGTACTTC. It codes for CAISESSRLAYEQYF.

This chain connects TRBV27 to TRBJ2-1; D call uncertain. The CDR3 is 11 residues long. Germline values: CDR1 MNHEY, CDR2 SMNVEV (reference sequence). Trimming removed 5 bases at V and 4 bases at J, with 3 bases between. CDR3 sequence: CASSPYNEQFF. The CDR3 DNA sequence: TGTGCCAGCAGTCCTTACAATGAGCAGTTCTTC.

This chain links TRBV4-2 with TRBJ1-6; tentative D call: TRBD1 (5 bases). Germline values: CDR1 LGHNA, CDR2 YNFKEQ. V was trimmed by 2 bases and J by 8 bases, leaving 10 bases between them. The CDR3 length is 14 residues. The CDR3 region has the DNA TGTGCCAGCAGCCAATATGGAGGGGATTCACCCCTCCACTTT. Protein product: CASSQYGGDSPLHF.

The chain carries TRBV28 and TRBJ2-7; 8 bases are shared with TRBD1. The CDR3 has 13 amino acids. The germline CDR1 and CDR2 sequences are MDHEN and SYDVKM. With 5 bases clipped from V and 6 bases from J, the junction kept 6 bases outside the gene matches. The CDR3 DNA reads TGTGCCAGCAGTCCCGAGACAGGGGCCGAGCAGTACTTC. Its translation: CASSPETGAEQYF.

The chain joins TRBV7-9 to TRBJ1-6, with 8 bases fitting TRBD1. This CDR3 has 16 amino acids. Germline V lookup: CDR1 SEHNR, CDR2 FQNEAQ (reference sequence). The V and J ends lost 0 bases and 3 bases, in that order; junction bases with no gene match: 1. The CDR3 bases are TGTGCCAGCAGCTTAGCAGGACAGGGCTATAATTCACCCCTCCACTTT. As protein: CASSLAGQGYNSPLHF.

The chain is built from TRBV13 and TRBJ2-3, with TRBD1 as a possible D gene (6 bases). CDR3 length: 14 residues. Trimming removed 5 bases at V and 2 bases at J, with 11 bases between. Germline V gives CDR1 PRHDT, CDR2 FYEKMQ (reference sequence). The CDR3 DNA follows: TGTGCCAGCAGCCTTACAGGGAACACAGATACGCAGTATTTT. Translated, it gives CASSLTGNTDTQYF.

The V and J genes are TRBV5-1 and TRBJ2-1; 8 bases fit TRBD2. The CDR3 is made up of 14 amino acids. Trimming cost V 5 bases and J 3 bases; bases outside gene matches: 4. Germline V gives CDR1 SGHRS, CDR2 YFSETQ. The CDR3 sequence is CASRPGLDYNEQFF. As DNA, the CDR3 is TGCGCCAGCAGACCGGGACTAGACTACAATGAGCAGTTCTTC.

The chain recombines TRBV19 with TRBJ2-7; 15 bases are shared with TRBD2. J lost 3 bases, V lost 3 bases, and 9 bases had no gene match. Germline CDR1 and CDR2: LNHDA and SQIVND (reference sequence). The CDR3 has 18 residues. The CDR3 sequence is CASSIPGTSGRSLYEQYF. CDR3 sequence (DNA): TGTGCCAGTAGTATCCCCGGGACTAGCGGGAGGAGCCTCTACGAGCAGTACTTC. Full variable domain (remainder filled in from reference TRBV19 and TRBJ2-7): DGGITQSPKYLFRKEGQNVTLSCEQNLNHDAMYWYRQDPGQGLRLIYYSQIVNDFQKGDIAEGYSVSREKKESFPLTVTSAQKNPTAFYLCASSIPGTSGRSLYEQYFGPGTRLTVT.

V and J are TRBV19 and TRBJ1-4, with D possibly matching TRBD1 (6 bases). V was pared by 11 bases and J by 6 bases, with 22 bases between. CDR3 length: 15 amino acids. Germline CDR1 reads LNHDA; CDR2 reads SQIVND (reference sequence). This chain's CDR3 is CASRAGFPGDEKLFF. CDR3 nucleotide sequence: TGTGCCTCGAGGGCGGGTTTCCCAGGGGATGAAAAACTGTTTTTT.